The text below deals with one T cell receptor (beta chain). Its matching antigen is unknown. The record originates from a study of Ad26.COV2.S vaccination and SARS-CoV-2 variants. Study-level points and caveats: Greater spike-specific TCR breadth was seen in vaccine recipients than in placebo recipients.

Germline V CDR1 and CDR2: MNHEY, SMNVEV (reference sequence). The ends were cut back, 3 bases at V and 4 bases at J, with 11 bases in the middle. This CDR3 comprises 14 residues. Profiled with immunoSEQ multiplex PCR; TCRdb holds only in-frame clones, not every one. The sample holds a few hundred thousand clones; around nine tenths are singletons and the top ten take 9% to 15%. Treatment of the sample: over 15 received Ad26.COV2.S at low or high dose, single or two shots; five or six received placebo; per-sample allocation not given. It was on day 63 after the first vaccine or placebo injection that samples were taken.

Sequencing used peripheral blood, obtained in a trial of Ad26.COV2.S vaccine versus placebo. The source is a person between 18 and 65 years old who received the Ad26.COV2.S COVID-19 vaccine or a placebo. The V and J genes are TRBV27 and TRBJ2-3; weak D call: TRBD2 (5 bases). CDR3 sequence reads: CASSLERGPDTQYF. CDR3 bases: TGTGCCAGCAGTTTGGAGCGAGGGCCAGATACGCAGTATTTT.